This entry is about one TCR beta chain. The antigen remains unidentified. Clones were sequenced by immunoSEQ multiplex PCR, and TCRdb holds only the in-frame ones, with some missing. The table shows 90,000 to 95,000 clones, with over 75% occurring only once. This entry comes from a study of graft-versus-host responses after intestinal transplantation. Study at large: Every recipient had anti-thymocyte globulin induction and around 3 years of tacrolimus plus steroids.

The V end was cut by 2 bases, the J end by 2 bases, with 12 bases between. Germline V gene lookup returns CDR1 KGHSY and CDR2 FQNENV. This CDR3 is 16 amino acids long. The sequence was obtained from a human donor who received an intestinal transplant. The chain uses TRBV16 and TRBJ2-2; D not resolved. The sample consisted of unstimulated CD8+ T cells sorted from spleen or lymph node cells, taken before intestinal transplant. Written as DNA, the CDR3 is TGTGCCAGCAGCCAAGACCTTAACAGAAACACCGGGGAGCTGTTTTTT. It translates to CASSQDLNRNTGELFF.